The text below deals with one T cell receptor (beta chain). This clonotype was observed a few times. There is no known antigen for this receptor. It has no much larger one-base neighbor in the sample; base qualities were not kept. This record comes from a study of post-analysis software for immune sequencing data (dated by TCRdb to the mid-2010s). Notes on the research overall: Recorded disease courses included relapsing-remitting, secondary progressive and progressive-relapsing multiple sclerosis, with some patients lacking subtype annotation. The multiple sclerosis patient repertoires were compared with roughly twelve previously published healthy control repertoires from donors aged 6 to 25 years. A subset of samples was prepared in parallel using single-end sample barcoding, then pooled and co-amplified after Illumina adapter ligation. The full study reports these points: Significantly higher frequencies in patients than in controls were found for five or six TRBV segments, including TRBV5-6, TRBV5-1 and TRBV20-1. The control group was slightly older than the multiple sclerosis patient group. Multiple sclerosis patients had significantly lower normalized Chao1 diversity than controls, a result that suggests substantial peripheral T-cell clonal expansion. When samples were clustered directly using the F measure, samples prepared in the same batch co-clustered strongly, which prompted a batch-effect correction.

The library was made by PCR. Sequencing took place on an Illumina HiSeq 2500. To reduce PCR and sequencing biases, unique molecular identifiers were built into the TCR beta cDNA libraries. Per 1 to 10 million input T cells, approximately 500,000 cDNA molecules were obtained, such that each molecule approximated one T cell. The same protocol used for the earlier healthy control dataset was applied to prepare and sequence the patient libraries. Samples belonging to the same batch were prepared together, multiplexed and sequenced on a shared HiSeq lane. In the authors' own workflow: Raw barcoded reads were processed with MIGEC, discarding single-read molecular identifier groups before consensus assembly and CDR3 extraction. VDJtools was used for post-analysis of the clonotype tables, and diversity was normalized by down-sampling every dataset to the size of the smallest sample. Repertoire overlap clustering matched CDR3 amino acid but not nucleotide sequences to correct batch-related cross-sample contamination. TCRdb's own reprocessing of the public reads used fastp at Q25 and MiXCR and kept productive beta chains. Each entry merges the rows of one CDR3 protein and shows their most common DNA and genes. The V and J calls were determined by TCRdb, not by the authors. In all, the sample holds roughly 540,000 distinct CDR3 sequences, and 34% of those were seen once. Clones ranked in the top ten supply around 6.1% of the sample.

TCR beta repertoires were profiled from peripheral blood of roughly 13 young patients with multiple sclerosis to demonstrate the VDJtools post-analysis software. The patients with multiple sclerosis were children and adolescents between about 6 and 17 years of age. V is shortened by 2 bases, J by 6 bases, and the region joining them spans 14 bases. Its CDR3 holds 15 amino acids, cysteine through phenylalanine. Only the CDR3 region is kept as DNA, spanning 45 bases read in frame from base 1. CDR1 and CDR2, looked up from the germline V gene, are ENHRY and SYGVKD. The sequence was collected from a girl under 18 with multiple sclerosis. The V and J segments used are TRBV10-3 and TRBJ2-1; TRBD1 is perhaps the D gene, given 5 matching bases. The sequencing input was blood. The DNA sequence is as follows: TGTGCCATCAGTGAGGGTGGGTCAGGGTCCAATGAGCAGTTCTTC. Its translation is CAISEGGSGSNEQFF.